These T cell receptor beta chains were read from a single sample in a study of blood T cell repertoires in COVID-19. Assay used: immunoSEQ multiplex PCR; TCRdb lists only in-frame clones, some missing. This table has 250,000 to 300,000 clones, around nine tenths appearing once. Sequencing was performed on peripheral blood. The source is a woman in her thirties with COVID-19, enrolled during active disease. Each CDR3 is given without its conserved first and last residue.

>TRBJ1-6|TRBV6-6
ASSYTWAPNSPLH
>TRBJ2-1|TRBV13
ASSPTSGRRDEQF
>TRBJ1-5|TRBV10-3
AISEGRERGQPQH
>TRBJ1-2|TRBV28
ASSSQGRYGYT
>TRBJ2-5|TRBV5-6
ASSLEAQETQY
>TRBJ1-5|TRBV5-8
ASSLKGGQPQH
>TRBJ1-1|TRBV28
ASSSTRPEAF
>TRBJ1-1|TRBV18
ASSVRTGVVEAF
>TRBJ2-6|TRBV27
ASSGQGAEGANVLT
>TRBJ2-1|TRBV2
ASSLPGLAEYNEQF
>TRBJ2-2|TRBV19
ASSRATGELF
>TRBJ2-3|TRBV20-1
SALQGHTQY
>TRBJ1-1|TRBV27
ASRLQGTTEAF
>TRBJ2-7|TRBV7-3
ASSQGGSSYEQY
>TRBJ2-5|TRBV2
ASSVSGRGNKTQY
>TRBJ1-3|TRBV10-3
ATSTGGGNTIY
>TRBJ1-3|TRBV5-1
ASSLGQPLSGNTIY
>TRBJ2-5|TRBV9
ASSDGDRDRLETQY
>TRBJ1-3|TRBV11-2
ASSFPGAGNTIY
>TRBJ1-4|TRBV3-1/TRBV3-2
ASSQEGELF
>TRBJ1-2|TRBV6-6
ASRRGAEPYYGYT
>TRBJ2-3|TRBV3-1/TRBV3-2
ASSQDMSTDTQY
>TRBJ2-1|TRBV4-3
ASSQDTPGLAGGPAYNEQF
>TRBJ2-3|TRBV2
ASRPGLGGDTQY
>TRBJ2-7|TRBV4-1
ASSQADSGVATYEQY
>TRBJ1-3|TRBV2
ASSDRPAPGNTIY
>TRBJ2-4|TRBV4-1
ASSRAGGDIQY
>TRBJ2-7|TRBV5-6
ASRDRGSYEQY
>TRBJ1-5|TRBV6-5
ASSRTGVGQPQH
>TRBJ2-1|TRBV9
ASSVVGLAGVSEQF
>TRBJ2-3|TRBV6-5
ASSREAASTDTQY
>TRBJ1-4|TRBV5-4
ASSAPGQGPEKLF
>TRBJ2-2|TRBV4-1
ASSQPRGALSNTGELF
>TRBJ2-5|TRBV7-2
ASSLVRTSAQETQY
>TRBJ1-6|TRBV30
AWSGDARASYNSPLH
>TRBJ1-5|TRBV11-2
ASSATGESNQPQH
>TRBJ2-6|TRBV4-2
ASTYAGFGANVLT
>TRBJ2-7|TRBV12-3/TRBV12-4
ASSYRYREQY
>TRBJ1-1|TRBV5-1
ASSRTGDDTEAF
>TRBJ2-3|TRBV5-1
ASSLEGSGSTDTQY
>TRBJ2-1|TRBV7-3
ASSSGGEQF
>TRBJ1-5|TRBV4-1
ASSQAGWINQPQH
>TRBJ2-5|TRBV15
ATSLAGKAGETQY
>TRBJ2-7|TRBV6-5
ASNRLGEQY
>TRBJ2-7|TRBV27
ASSLGQGGYEQY
>TRBJ1-6|TRBV5-4
ASSSGQSSSYNSPLH